The 20 T cell receptor beta chains in this list originate from one sample, sequenced in a study of shared clonotypes between healthy human individuals. Clones were read by immunoSEQ multiplex PCR, and TCRdb kept only the in-frame ones, dropping some. The repertoire holds roughly 890,000 clones, 92% seen once, with less than 25% in the top ten. Selected positively for CCR7 and CD45RO-negative, naive CD8 cells excluded terminally differentiated effector memory CD45RA+ cells. Sequencing used naive CD8+ T cells sorted from blood. Every receptor here comes from a man aged 25-40 years in good health.

The chain is built from TRBV5-1 and TRBJ2-5; possible D gene TRBD2, 6 bases. The CDR3 loop spans 15 amino acids. Germline CDR1 and CDR2: SGHRS and YFSETQ. V was pared by 0 bases and J by 4 bases, with 13 bases between. DNA of the CDR3: TGCGCCAGCAGCTTGGTTGGGGGGATCGGAGAGACCCAGTACTTC. This encodes CASSLVGGIGETQYF.

The chain couples TRBV10-2 to TRBJ1-1, with no clear D. Trimming pared 10 bases from V and 7 bases from J, leaving 16 bases between. Germline V lookup: CDR1 WSHSY, CDR2 SAAADI. This CDR3 spans 12 amino acids. This CDR3 reads CATSQDGDEAFF. The CDR3 nucleotides read TGCGCCACCAGCCAGGACGGTGATGAAGCTTTCTTT.

This clone has a single count. The chain employs TRBV7-8 and TRBJ1-3; possible D gene TRBD1, 5 bases. Trimming left V 5 bases short and J 4 bases short, with 12 bases between. The length of the CDR3 is 14 residues. Germline V gene data show CDR1 as SGHVS and CDR2 as FQNEAQ. CDR3: CASSTDRLGNTIYF. The CDR3 nucleotides read TGTGCCAGCAGCACCGACAGATTAGGAAACACCATATATTTT.

J is TRBJ2-7 and V is TRBV6-1; 9 bases fit TRBD1. Per the germline V gene, CDR1 is MNHNS and CDR2 is SASEGT. Unmatched junction bases numbered 10, after V lost 5 bases and J lost 5 bases. The CDR3 extends over 15 amino acids. CDR3 sequence reads: CASSSWTGEADEQYF. The CDR3 region has the DNA TGTGCCAGCAGTTCTTGGACAGGGGAGGCTGACGAGCAGTACTTC.

The chain has TRBV27 and TRBJ2-5, with D maybe TRBD2 (6 bases). The V and J ends lost 5 bases and 1 base respectively, with 17 bases between them. This CDR3 comprises 16 residues. CDR1 MNHEY and CDR2 SMNVEV come from the germline V gene (reference sequence). CDR3 DNA sequence: TGTGCCAGCAGTCGAAACCTTATTAGCGGCCAAGAGACCCAGTACTTC. This codes for CASSRNLISGQETQYF.

This sequence joins TRBV27 and TRBJ2-1; D may correspond to TRBD1 or TRBD2 (5 bases each). V lost 0 bases and J lost 2, with 11 bases in between. CDR3 size: 16 residues. Germline V gives CDR1 MNHEY, CDR2 SMNVEV (reference sequence). CDR3 sequence: CASSLSFRGPYNEQFF. In DNA form, the CDR3 reads TGTGCCAGCAGTTTATCGTTCCGGGGCCCCTACAATGAGCAGTTCTTC.

This clone was observed a single time. V is TRBV5-6 and J is TRBJ2-7; no definite D call. The V end lost 1 base, the J end lost 6 bases, and 8 bases lay between the germline ends. This CDR3 has 12 residues. Germline V CDR1 and CDR2: SGHDT, YYEEEE. As DNA, the CDR3 is TGTGCCAGCAGCTTGAACGGTATCGAGCAGTACTTC. Translated, it gives CASSLNGIEQYF.

For this clone: In the same sample, other DNA sequences code for this CDR3. V gene TRBV7-9 combines with J gene TRBJ2-7; D ambiguous. The V and J ends lost 4 bases and 2 bases respectively, with 3 bases between them. Germline CDR1 reads SEHNR; CDR2 reads FQNEAQ (reference sequence). This CDR3 has 11 amino acids. CDR3 sequence (DNA): TGTGCCAGCAGCTCCGCCTACGAGCAGTACTTC. It specifies CASSSAYEQYF.

This clone was seen only once. The rearrangement joins TRBV5-4 to TRBJ2-7, with 10 positions matching TRBD2. Germline assignment: CDR1 SGHNT and CDR2 YYREEE (reference sequence). The CDR3 has 14 residues. After removal of 6 bases from V and 6 bases from J, the junction contained 9 bases not matched to a gene. CDR3 nucleotides: TGTGCCAGCACCACAACTAGCGGGAAAGCCGAGCAGTACTTC. Translating gives CASTTTSGKAEQYF.

This sequence joins TRBV29-1 and TRBJ2-5, with D uncertain. The CDR3 totals 11 residues. Germline lookup yields CDR1 SQVTM and CDR2 ANQGSEA. V was cut by 4 bases and J by 5 bases, with 8 bases left in between. CDR3 region: CSVVHRETQYF. CDR3 DNA sequence: TGCAGCGTTGTCCACCGGGAGACCCAGTACTTC.

The chain employs TRBV19 and TRBJ2-7; D possibly corresponds to TRBD1 (6 bases). Trimming pared 6 bases from V and 4 bases from J, leaving 19 bases between. Germline CDR1 reads LNHDA; CDR2 reads SQIVND (reference sequence). There are 15 residues in the CDR3. This CDR3 is CASSPYMGQTYEQYF. CDR3 bases: TGTGCCAGTAGCCCATACATGGGACAAACATACGAGCAGTACTTC.

V usage is TRBV19 and J usage is TRBJ2-1; the D gene is possibly TRBD1 (5 bases). CDR3 length: 13 amino acids. CDR1 and CDR2 from the germline V gene are LNHDA and SQIVND (reference sequence). Trimming cost V 7 bases and J 0 bases, with 7 bases left between them. The CDR3 bases are TGTGCCAGTACAGGGCCCTCCTACAATGAGCAGTTCTTC. This translates into CASTGPSYNEQFF.

Concerning this clone: One end of the junction is discordant with germline, which a read error may explain. This sample includes further DNA sequences coding for the same CDR3. The gene calls are TRBV27 and TRBJ2-1; 15 nucleotides match TRBD2. The CDR3 contains 16 residues. CDR1 and CDR2 from the germline V gene are MNHEY and SMNVEV (reference sequence). The chain's CDR3 is CASTPGLAGGWNEQFF. The CDR3 nucleotides read TGTGCTAGCACCCCGGGACTAGCGGGAGGTTGGAATGAGCAGTTCTTC.

V and J are TRBV7-9 and TRBJ2-5, with TRBD2 identical over 8 bases. The J segment lost 3 bases and the V segment lost 5 bases, leaving 2 bases of the junction unmatched. The V gene's germline CDR1 is SEHNR and CDR2 FQNEAQ (reference sequence). CDR3 size: 13 residues. DNA of the CDR3: TGTGCCAGCAGCCAGACTAGCGAAGAGACCCAGTACTTC. It yields the protein CASSQTSEETQYF.

This clone was seen only a few times. This chain connects TRBV6-5 to TRBJ2-7; a possible D gene is TRBD1 (5 bases). Germline CDR1 and CDR2: MNHEY and SVGAGI. The V end was cut by 2 bases, the J end by 2 bases, with 10 bases between. CDR3 length: 14 amino acids. The CDR3 coding sequence is TGTGCCAGCAGTTACGACAGCATGACCTACGAGCAGTACTTC. The encoded protein is CASSYDSMTYEQYF.

The chain employs TRBV7-9 and TRBJ2-1, with TRBD1 as a possible D gene (6 bases). Trimming stripped 0 bases from V and 13 bases from J, with 10 bases between. In germline, CDR1 is SEHNR, CDR2 FQNEAQ (reference sequence). This CDR3 is built from 12 residues. The CDR3 here is CASSLAYRDQFF. CDR3 in DNA: TGTGCCAGCAGCTTAGCTTACAGGGACCAGTTCTTC. The entire variable domain, with the rest obtained from reference TRBV7-9 and TRBJ2-1, is as follows: DTGVSQNPRHKITKRGQNVTFRCDPISEHNRLYWYRQTLGQGPEFLTYFQNEAQLEKSRLLSDRFSAERPKGSFSTLEIQRTEQGDSAMYLCASSLAYRDQFFGPGTRLTVL.

V and J are TRBV7-9 and TRBJ1-1; D is undetermined. The CDR3 length is 14 residues. Trimming removed 1 base at V and 4 bases at J, with 10 bases between. From germline, CDR1 is SEHNR and CDR2 FQNEAQ (reference sequence). In DNA form, the CDR3 reads TGTGCCAGCAGCTTAGACAGCCCCCGCACTGAAGCTTTCTTT. Amino acid sequence: CASSLDSPRTEAFF. The variable domain in full, completed from reference TRBV7-9 and TRBJ1-1, reads DTGVSQNPRHKITKRGQNVTFRCDPISEHNRLYWYRQTLGQGPEFLTYFQNEAQLEKSRLLSDRFSAERPKGSFSTLEIQRTEQGDSAMYLCASSLDSPRTEAFFGQGTRLTVV.

This clone was seen just once. This chain joins TRBV7-9 and TRBJ1-5; D gene unclear. The CDR3 runs to 14 residues. Germline V gene lookup returns CDR1 SEHNR and CDR2 FQNEAQ (reference sequence). V lost 2 bases, J lost 0 bases, and 5 bases lay in between. This CDR3 is CASSLPDSNQPQHF. Written as DNA, the CDR3 is TGTGCCAGCAGCTTACCAGATAGCAATCAGCCCCAGCATTTT.

This chain connects TRBV7-8 to TRBJ1-1; no reliable D call. This CDR3 is built from 13 residues. Germline V lookup: CDR1 SGHVS, CDR2 FQNEAQ. Trimming shortened V by 3 bases and J by 3 bases, and 8 bases separated the two germline ends. The CDR3 nucleotides read TGTGCCAGCAGCTTTCTTGTCGACACTGAAGCTTTCTTT. The encoded protein is CASSFLVDTEAFF.

CDR3 amino acids: CSVDRQGAMSPYYGYTF. The CDR3 DNA follows: TGCAGCGTTGATCGACAGGGGGCAATGTCCCCCTACTATGGCTACACCTTC. V and J are TRBV29-1 and TRBJ1-2, with 10 nucleotides matching TRBD1. Germline V gene lookup returns CDR1 SQVTM and CDR2 ANQGSEA. The CDR3 runs to 17 residues. The ends lost 3 bases at V and 3 bases at J; junction bases unmatched: 13.